The 23 T cell receptor beta chains presented below share a single source sample, sequenced in a study of blood T cell repertoires in COVID-19. Only in-frame clones appear in the TCRdb table, and some are missing; sequencing was by immunoSEQ multiplex PCR. The table lists over 250,000 clones, around 90% of them singletons. Material: PBMCs or T cells enriched from blood (not recorded which). Every receptor here comes from a man in his fifties or sixties who had recovered from COVID-19.

The V call is TRBV2, the J call TRBJ2-2; 7 nucleotides line up with TRBD1. The length of the CDR3 is 16 residues. V lost 6 bases and J lost 1; bases outside the gene matches: 8. Germline lookup yields CDR1 SNHLY and CDR2 FYNNEI. CDR3 nucleotide sequence: TGTGCCAGCAGGGGACGACAGGGATGGAACACCGGGGAGCTGTTTTTT. Translated: CASRGRQGWNTGELFF.

J is TRBJ2-3 and V is TRBV3-1 (or the pseudogene TRBV3-2), with TRBD2 matching over 8 bases. The length of the CDR3 is 14 residues. Germline lookup yields CDR1 LGHDT and CDR2 YNNKEL (reference sequence). The ends lost 0 bases at V and 14 bases at J; junction bases unmatched: 10. The CDR3 here is CASSQDNVGGVVYF. The DNA of the CDR3 is TGTGCCAGCAGCCAAGATAATGTCGGGGGGGTGGTGTATTTT.

The rearrangement links TRBV6-1 to TRBJ2-3, with a possible D match to TRBD1 (6 bases). V was clipped by 3 bases and J by 2 bases, with 9 bases between them. Germline lookup yields CDR1 MNHNS and CDR2 SASEGT. CDR3 size: 14 residues. The DNA for the CDR3 is TGTGCCAGCAGTGAGAGACAGGCCACAGATACGCAGTATTTT. Protein sequence: CASSERQATDTQYF.

The chain recombines TRBV3-1 (or the pseudogene TRBV3-2) with TRBJ1-2; the match to TRBD1 covers 9 bases. The germline V gene encodes CDR1 LGHDT and CDR2 YNNKEL (reference sequence). The length of the CDR3 is 13 residues. J lost 2 bases, V lost 10 bases, and 5 bases had no gene match. The CDR3 nucleotides are TGTGCCACAGGACAGGGGCCAAACTATGGCTACACCTTC. Translating it yields CATGQGPNYGYTF.

The rearrangement links TRBV7-9 to TRBJ1-1, with D tentatively TRBD1 (6 bases). The V and J ends lost 5 bases and 1 base respectively, with 20 bases between them. CDR1 is SEHNR, CDR2 FQNEAQ, per germline (reference sequence). This CDR3 has 17 residues. The CDR3 protein is CASSPKYYRAENTEAFF. DNA of the CDR3: TGTGCCAGCAGCCCCAAATATTACAGGGCGGAGAACACTGAAGCTTTCTTT.

The chain uses TRBV2 and TRBJ1-2, with D perhaps matching TRBD1 (6 bases). The V gene lost 6 bases and the J gene lost 4 bases, with 18 bases spanning the gap. CDR1 SNHLY and CDR2 FYNNEI come from the germline V gene. The CDR3 has 15 residues. CDR3 sequence reads: CASSETQGRAYGYTF. CDR3 nucleotides: TGTGCCAGCAGCGAAACACAGGGTCGTGCCTATGGCTACACCTTC.

This chain uses TRBV21-1 with TRBJ1-6; the listed D gene, TRBD1, was not tested against the DNA. TRBV21-1 is deemed a pseudogene. This CDR3 is 17 amino acids long. CDR3 in amino acids: CASSPCEGGENNSPLHF. CDR3 bases: TGTGCCAGCAGCCCGTGTGAAGGGGGCGAAAATAATTCACCCCTCCACTTT.

V gene TRBV5-1 combines with J gene TRBJ1-2; D is possibly TRBD1 (6 bases). Trimming left V 2 bases short and J 3 bases short, with 8 bases between. From germline, CDR1 is SGHRS and CDR2 YFSETQ. The CDR3 runs to 13 residues. The CDR3 loop is CASSFAGDYGYTF. CDR3 sequence (DNA): TGCGCCAGCAGCTTCGCAGGGGACTATGGCTACACCTTC.

The chain employs TRBV6-5 and TRBJ1-6; D gene ambiguous. V shed 8 bases and J shed 6 bases, with 14 bases lying between them. The V gene's germline CDR1 is MNHEY and CDR2 SVGAGI. This CDR3 is built from 14 residues. CDR3 coding DNA: TGTGCCAGCTCGCCGCCGGGGATTAATTCACCCCTCCACTTT. This codes for CASSPPGINSPLHF.

This clone was recorded only once. The chain employs TRBV30 and TRBJ1-2, with D perhaps TRBD1 (5 bases). CDR3 length: 13 residues. Between the trimmed V and J ends, which lost 3 bases and 5 bases, there was a span of 13 bases. Germline V gene lookup returns CDR1 GTSNPN and CDR2 SVGIG (reference sequence). As DNA, the CDR3 is TGTGCCTGGAGCACAGGCGTGATATATGGCTACACCTTC. Protein product: CAWSTGVIYGYTF.

V usage is TRBV19 and J usage is TRBJ2-2; 8 bases map to TRBD1. With V trimmed by 6 bases and J by 3 bases, 6 bases remained unmatched. Germline CDR1 reads LNHDA; CDR2 reads SQIVND (reference sequence). This CDR3 comprises 15 residues. The CDR3 nucleotides read TGTGCCAGTAGGGCGGACAGGGCTGACACCGGGGAGCTGTTTTTT. Amino acids: CASRADRADTGELFF.

The chain combines TRBV30 with TRBJ1-4; TRBD1 matches 7 bases. The ends lost 4 bases at V and 0 bases at J; junction bases unmatched: 5. The CDR3 contains 15 residues. Germline V CDR1 and CDR2: GTSNPN, SVGIG (reference sequence). CDR3 protein: CAWNSGGATNEKLFF. The DNA of the CDR3 is TGTGCCTGGAACTCAGGGGGTGCAACTAATGAAAAACTGTTTTTT.

The chain employs TRBV3-1 (or the pseudogene TRBV3-2) and TRBJ2-5, with a weak D call TRBD2 (6 bases). In germline, CDR1 is LGHDT, CDR2 YNNKEL (reference sequence). Between the trimmed V and J ends, which lost 1 base and 4 bases, there was a span of 22 bases. The CDR3 is 18 amino acids. CDR3 sequence reads: CASSQGVRFGPGGETQYF. CDR3 DNA sequence: TGTGCCAGCAGCCAAGGGGTTCGATTCGGGCCCGGGGGAGAGACCCAGTACTTC.

The chain joins TRBV6-5 to TRBJ1-2, with D possibly matching TRBD1 (6 bases). Trimming shortened V by 2 bases and J by 8 bases, and 12 bases separated the two germline ends. The CDR3 runs to 13 residues. From germline, CDR1 is MNHEY and CDR2 SVGAGI. The CDR3 sequence: CASSYGTGLGYTF. CDR3 bases: TGTGCCAGCAGTTACGGTACAGGGCTGGGCTACACCTTC.

The rearrangement links TRBV27 to TRBJ2-1; TRBD2 matches at 10 bases. The CDR3 has 15 amino acids. Unmatched junction bases numbered 4, after V lost 6 bases and J lost 2 bases. Germline-derived CDR1 and CDR2 are MNHEY and SMNVEV (reference sequence). The CDR3: CASRKSGGAYNEQFF. DNA for the CDR3: TGTGCCAGCAGAAAGAGCGGGGGGGCCTACAATGAGCAGTTCTTC.

The chain joins TRBV11-2 to TRBJ2-1, with D maybe TRBD2 (5 bases). V shed 5 bases and J shed 6 bases, with 11 bases lying between them. CDR3 length equals 13 residues. CDR1 SGHAT and CDR2 FQNNGV come from the germline V gene. In DNA, the CDR3 is TGTGCCAGCAGCCCGATTGGGAGCAATGAGCAGTTCTTC. This translates into CASSPIGSNEQFF.

The chain is built from TRBV9 and TRBJ2-1, with 8 bases lining up with TRBD1. Germline CDR1 reads SGDLS; CDR2 reads YYNGEE. The ends lost 2 bases at V and 2 bases at J; junction bases unmatched: 3. CDR3 length: 15 residues. The CDR3 here is CASSVGRGPYNEQFF. As DNA, the CDR3 is TGTGCCAGCAGCGTTGGCAGGGGGCCCTACAATGAGCAGTTCTTC.

This chain connects TRBV9 to TRBJ1-2; 7 positions agree with TRBD1. Trimming removed 2 bases from V and 6 bases from J; junction bases left unmatched: 4. This CDR3 region has 13 residues. CDR1 SGDLS and CDR2 YYNGEE come from the germline V gene. The CDR3 region is CASSVGTDHGYTF. The CDR3 DNA reads as TGTGCCAGCAGCGTTGGGACAGATCATGGCTACACCTTC. Supplemented by reference TRBV9 and TRBJ1-2, the full variable domain reads DSGVTQTPKHLITATGQRVTLRCSPRSGDLSVYWYQQSLDQGLQFLIQYYNGEERAKGNILERFSAQQFPDLHSELNLSSLELGDSALYFCASSVGTDHGYTFGSGTRLTVV.

V gene TRBV27 combines with J gene TRBJ2-1; 9 bases map to TRBD1. The germline gives CDR1 MNHEY, CDR2 SMNVEV (reference sequence). The trim removed 1 base at V and 7 bases at J, leaving 11 bases unmatched. CDR3 length: 17 residues. The CDR3 here is CASSLWSGQGRFNEQFF. The CDR3 DNA reads as TGTGCCAGCAGTTTATGGTCCGGACAGGGGCGGTTTAATGAGCAGTTCTTC.

This chain connects TRBV24-1 to TRBJ1-3; no definite D call. Germline CDR1 KGHDR, CDR2 SFDVKD. Trimming stripped 4 bases from V and 3 bases from J, with 12 bases between. CDR3 size: 15 residues. CDR3 residues: CATSDRGENGNTIYF. The CDR3 DNA sequence: TGTGCCACCAGTGACCGCGGTGAGAATGGAAACACCATATATTTT.

The chain is built from TRBV6-1 and TRBJ2-1; no reliable D call. The V and J ends lost 2 bases and 9 bases respectively, with 8 bases between them. The CDR3 runs to 12 residues. Germline assignment: CDR1 MNHNS and CDR2 SASEGT. The CDR3 sequence is CASSEYTTEQFF. The DNA of the CDR3 is TGTGCCAGCAGTGAATATACTACTGAGCAGTTCTTC.

The gene calls are TRBV7-6 and TRBJ2-7; TRBD1 is a possible D gene (6 bases). Germline V gives CDR1 SGHVS, CDR2 FNYEAQ. V lost 5 bases and J lost 6, with 23 bases in between. This CDR3 region has 16 residues. As DNA, the CDR3 is TGTGCCAGCAGCCAAATACAGGGAAACGGCCCCCGCGAGCAGTACTTC. Its protein is CASSQIQGNGPREQYF.

V gene TRBV5-6 combines with J gene TRBJ2-1, with TRBD2 identical over 7 bases. The germline V gene encodes CDR1 SGHDT and CDR2 YYEEEE. The CDR3 runs 17 residues. V was clipped by 0 bases and J by 8 bases; unmatched bases: 14. The CDR3 DNA reads TGTGCCAGCAGCTTGGGACTTGCGGGAGTCCTGGCGGATGAGCAGTTCTTC. Protein sequence: CASSLGLAGVLADEQFF.